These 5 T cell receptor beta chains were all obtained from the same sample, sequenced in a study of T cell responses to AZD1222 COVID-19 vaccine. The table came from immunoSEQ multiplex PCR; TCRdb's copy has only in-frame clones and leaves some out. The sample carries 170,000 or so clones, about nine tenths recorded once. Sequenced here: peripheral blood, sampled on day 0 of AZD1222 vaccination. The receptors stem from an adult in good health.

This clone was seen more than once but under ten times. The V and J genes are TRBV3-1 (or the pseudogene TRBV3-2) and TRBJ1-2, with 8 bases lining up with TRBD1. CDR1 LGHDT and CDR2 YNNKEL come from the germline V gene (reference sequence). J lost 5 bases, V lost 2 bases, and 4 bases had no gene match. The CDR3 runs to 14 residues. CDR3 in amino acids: CASSQITGGYGYTF. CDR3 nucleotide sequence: TGTGCCAGCAGCCAAATCACAGGGGGTTATGGCTACACCTTC.

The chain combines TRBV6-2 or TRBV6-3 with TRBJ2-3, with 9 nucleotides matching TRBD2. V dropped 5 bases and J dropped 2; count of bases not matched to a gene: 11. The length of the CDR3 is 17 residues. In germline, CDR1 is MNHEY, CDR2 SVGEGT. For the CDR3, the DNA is TGTGCCAGCAGTGACCCAACGGCTAGCGGGAACACAGATACGCAGTATTTT. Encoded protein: CASSDPTASGNTDTQYF.

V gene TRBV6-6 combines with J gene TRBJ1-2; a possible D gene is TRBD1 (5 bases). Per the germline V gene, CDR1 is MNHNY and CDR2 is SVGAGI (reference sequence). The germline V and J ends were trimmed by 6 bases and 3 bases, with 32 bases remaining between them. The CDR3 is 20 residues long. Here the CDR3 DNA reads TGTGCCAGCAGCCATCACACGCCTAGGGGAGCCCCCGGCTGGGACTATGGCTACACCTTC. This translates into CASSHHTPRGAPGWDYGYTF.

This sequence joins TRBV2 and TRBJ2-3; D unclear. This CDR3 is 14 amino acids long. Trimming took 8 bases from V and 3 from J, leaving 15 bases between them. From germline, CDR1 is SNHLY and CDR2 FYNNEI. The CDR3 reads CASGMALRTDTQYF. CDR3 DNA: TGTGCCAGCGGGATGGCGTTACGAACAGATACGCAGTATTTT.

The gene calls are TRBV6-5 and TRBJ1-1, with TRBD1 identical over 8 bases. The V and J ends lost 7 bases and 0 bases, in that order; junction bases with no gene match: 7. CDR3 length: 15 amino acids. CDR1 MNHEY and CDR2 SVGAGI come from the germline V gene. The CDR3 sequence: CASTEDRGMNTEAFF. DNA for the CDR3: TGTGCCAGCACCGAAGACAGGGGAATGAACACTGAAGCTTTCTTT.